This passage covers 19 T cell receptor beta chains from one sample sequenced in a study of technical replicates of blood from several donors. The method was immunoSEQ multiplex PCR; TCRdb's version includes in-frame clones alone and lacks a portion of them. The data show tens of thousands of clones, roughly nine tenths seen once. The sequencing sample was made of PBMCs. The receptors stem from a human donor in good health. Some clones in this sample may be carry-over from other donors' samples.

CDR3 region: CASSADRASSYEQYF. The CDR3 DNA is TGTGCCAGCTCAGCAGACAGGGCGAGCTCCTACGAGCAGTACTTC. The V call is TRBV18, the J call TRBJ2-7; 7 bases are shared with TRBD1. There are 15 residues in the CDR3. V was clipped by 5 bases and J by 0 bases; unmatched bases: 7. Germline lookup yields CDR1 KGHSH and CDR2 LQKENI.

This rearrangement joins TRBV7-2 to TRBJ2-1, with D possibly being TRBD2 (7 bases). CDR1 and CDR2 (germline): SGHTA, FQGNSA. This CDR3 is built from 16 residues. The germline V and J ends were trimmed by 4 bases and 4 bases, with 17 bases remaining between them. DNA for the CDR3: TGTGCCAGCAGCTCCGCTGGGGGGGCGGCGTACAATGAGCAGTTCTTC. Protein: CASSSAGGAAYNEQFF.

This clone has more than one count but fewer than ten. The chain couples TRBV29-1 to TRBJ1-1; a possible D gene is TRBD1 (5 bases). V was pared by 4 bases and J by 4 bases, with 13 bases between. The V gene's germline CDR1 is SQVTM and CDR2 ANQGSEA. The CDR3 extends over 13 amino acids. Here the CDR3 reads CSVARRAVTEAFF. CDR3 nucleotides: TGCAGCGTTGCCCGCAGGGCCGTCACTGAAGCTTTCTTT.

The chain is built from TRBV6-6 and TRBJ2-2; TRBD2 agrees at 9 bases. Trimming removed 11 bases from V and 6 bases from J; junction bases left unmatched: 4. The CDR3 length is 12 residues. Germline CDR1 reads MNHNY; CDR2 reads SVGAGI (reference sequence). CDR3 sequence reads: CARKREAGELFF. Here the CDR3 DNA reads TGTGCCCGAAAGCGGGAGGCCGGGGAGCTGTTTTTT.

The chain is built from TRBV2 and TRBJ1-2, with 8 bases that match TRBD1. CDR3 length: 14 amino acids. CDR1 SNHLY and CDR2 FYNNEI come from the germline V gene. J gave up 4 bases and V 5 bases, and 6 bases lay outside the gene matches. CDR3 protein: CASSRGQVAYGYTF. The CDR3, as DNA: TGTGCCAGCAGTAGGGGACAGGTAGCCTATGGCTACACCTTC. The variable domain in full, completed from reference TRBV2 and TRBJ1-2, reads EPEVTQTPSHQVTQMGQEVILRCVPISNHLYFYWYRQILGQKVEFLVSFYNNEISEKSEIFDDQFSVERPDGSNFTLKIRSTKLEDSAMYFCASSRGQVAYGYTFGSGTRLTVV.

This chain links TRBV18 with TRBJ1-1, with 12 bases matching TRBD1. The CDR3 is 14 amino acids. V shed 4 bases and J 5 bases; nucleotides not matched to a gene: 2. Germline V gives CDR1 KGHSH, CDR2 LQKENI. CDR3 protein: CASSQGQGATEAFF. The CDR3 DNA sequence: TGTGCCAGCTCACAGGGACAGGGGGCGACTGAAGCTTTCTTT.

The J gene is TRBJ1-1, the V gene TRBV4-3, with D hard to call. The CDR3 has 15 residues. Trimming took 0 bases from V and 0 from J, leaving 8 bases between them. The V gene's germline CDR1 is LGHNA and CDR2 YSLEER. The CDR3: CASSQDAGMNTEAFF. In DNA, the CDR3 is TGCGCCAGCAGCCAAGATGCGGGGATGAACACTGAAGCTTTCTTT.

The chain carries TRBV2 and TRBJ1-1; D perhaps matches TRBD1 (6 bases). The CDR3 totals 12 residues. Trimming removed 6 bases from V and 3 bases from J, with 8 bases in between. Per germline, CDR1 SNHLY and CDR2 FYNNEI. CDR3 sequence: CASRGQYTEAFF. The CDR3 DNA is TGTGCCAGCAGAGGACAGTACACTGAAGCTTTCTTT.

The chain links TRBV7-6 to TRBJ2-1; 9 bases match TRBD2. The V gene's germline CDR1 is SGHVS and CDR2 FNYEAQ. V lost 0 bases, J lost 8 bases, and 8 bases stayed unmatched. The CDR3 sequence is 16 residues long. The CDR3 loop reads CASSLANIAGVYEQFF. For the CDR3, the DNA is TGTGCCAGCAGCTTAGCGAATATAGCGGGAGTGTATGAGCAGTTCTTC.

The V and J genes are TRBV5-4 and TRBJ1-4, with D unresolved. This CDR3 spans 14 amino acids. V lost 0 bases to trimming and J lost 10 bases, with 13 bases between them. Germline V lookup: CDR1 SGHNT, CDR2 YYREEE (reference sequence). The CDR3 loop reads CASSLAGEEGKLFF. In DNA, the CDR3 is TGTGCCAGCAGCTTGGCCGGGGAGGAGGGAAAACTGTTTTTT.

The gene calls are TRBV11-2 and TRBJ1-2; D not resolved. V was clipped by 0 bases and J by 7 bases, with 12 bases between them. The CDR3 loop spans 14 amino acids. Germline values: CDR1 SGHAT, CDR2 FQNNGV. CDR3 sequence (DNA): TGTGCCAGCAGCTTAGAGATGGCGGGTTTTGGCTACACCTTC. Translating gives CASSLEMAGFGYTF.

The chain links TRBV9 to TRBJ1-3, with TRBD1 identical over 7 bases. This CDR3 contains 15 residues. The germline CDR1 and CDR2 sequences are SGDLS and YYNGEE. With V trimmed by 4 bases and J by 3 bases, 7 bases remained unmatched. The CDR3 DNA is TGTGCCAGCAGCCAAACCTCAGGGGGTGGAAACACCATATATTTT. It encodes CASSQTSGGGNTIYF.

The rearrangement links TRBV18 to TRBJ2-4; 7 bases are shared with TRBD2. The V gene's germline CDR1 is KGHSH and CDR2 LQKENI. The CDR3 length is 19 residues. After removal of 4 bases from V and 0 bases from J, the junction contained 15 bases not matched to a gene. CDR3 sequence (DNA): TGTGCCAGCTCACTACAAAAAACCGGGACTATACTAGCCAAAAACATTCAGTACTTC. Its protein is CASSLQKTGTILAKNIQYF. The full variable domain, with the rest looked up from reference TRBV18 and TRBJ2-4, is NAGVMQNPRHLVRRRGQEARLRCSPMKGHSHVYWYRQLPEEGLKFMVYLQKENIIDESGMPKERFSAEFPKEGPSILRIQQVVRGDSAAYFCASSLQKTGTILAKNIQYFGAGTRLSVL.

The chain recombines TRBV25-1 with TRBJ1-2; D may be TRBD1 (5 bases). V was clipped by 1 base and J by 4 bases, with 7 bases between them. CDR3 length: 13 amino acids. Germline V gene data show CDR1 as MGHDK and CDR2 as SYGVNS. CDR3 bases: TGTGCCAGCAGTGAATCAGGGTTCTATGGCTACACCTTC. It specifies CASSESGFYGYTF.

The genes are TRBV6-6 and TRBJ2-7; 7 bases are shared with TRBD1. After removal of 2 bases from V and 5 bases from J, the junction contained 9 bases not matched to a gene. This CDR3 has 15 amino acids. Germline lookup yields CDR1 MNHNY and CDR2 SVGAGI (reference sequence). The CDR3 DNA reads TGTGCCAGCAGTTACGACAGGGTTCAAACTAACGAGCAGTACTTC. This gives the protein CASSYDRVQTNEQYF.

V usage is TRBV7-3 and J usage is TRBJ2-1; tentative D call: TRBD1 (6 bases). The ends were cut back, 0 bases at V and 2 bases at J, with 11 bases in the middle. The CDR3 is made up of 16 amino acids. CDR1 is SGHTA and CDR2 is FQGTGA in the germline V gene. The CDR3 region is CASSLTSGVPYNEQFF. The CDR3 bases are TGTGCCAGCAGCTTAACGTCAGGGGTCCCCTACAATGAGCAGTTCTTC.

The gene calls are TRBV4-1 and TRBJ1-6, with D unclear. CDR1 is MGHRA and CDR2 is YSYEKL in the germline V gene. CDR3 length equals 19 residues. Trimming stripped 0 bases from V and 0 bases from J, with 15 bases between. CDR3 loop: CASSQDWARPSSYNSPLHF. CDR3 in DNA: TGCGCCAGCAGCCAAGATTGGGCCAGGCCGAGCTCCTATAATTCACCCCTCCACTTT.

This chain uses TRBV5-1 with TRBJ2-1, with 8 bases identical to TRBD2. J lost 6 bases, V lost 5 bases, and 4 bases had no gene match. The CDR3 length is 13 residues. CDR1 is SGHRS, CDR2 YFSETQ, per germline. CDR3 DNA: TGCGCCAGCAGAGTACTAGCGGCCAATGAGCAGTTCTTC. Translation: CASRVLAANEQFF.

V gene TRBV5-5 combines with J gene TRBJ2-7; 8 positions agree with TRBD2. This CDR3 is built from 16 residues. V shed 4 bases, J shed 2 bases, and the junction held 11 bases outside the gene matches. Germline V CDR1 and CDR2: SGHKS, YYEKEE (reference sequence). In DNA, the CDR3 is TGTGCCAGCAGCCCCACTTGGAGCGGGAGCCCCTACGAGCAGTACTTC. Its protein is CASSPTWSGSPYEQYF.